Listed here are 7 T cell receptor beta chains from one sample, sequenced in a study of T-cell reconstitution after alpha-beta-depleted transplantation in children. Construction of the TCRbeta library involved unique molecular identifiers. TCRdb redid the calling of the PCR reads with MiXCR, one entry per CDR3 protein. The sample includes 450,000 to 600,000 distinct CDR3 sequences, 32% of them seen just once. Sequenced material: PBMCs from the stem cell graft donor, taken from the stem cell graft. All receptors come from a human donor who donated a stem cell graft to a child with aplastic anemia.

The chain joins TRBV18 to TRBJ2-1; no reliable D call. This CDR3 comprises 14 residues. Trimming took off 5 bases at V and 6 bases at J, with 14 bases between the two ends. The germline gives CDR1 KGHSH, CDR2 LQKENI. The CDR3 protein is CASSNFLEINEQFF. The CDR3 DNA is TGTGCCAGCTCAAATTTTCTGGAGATCAATGAGCAGTTCTTC.

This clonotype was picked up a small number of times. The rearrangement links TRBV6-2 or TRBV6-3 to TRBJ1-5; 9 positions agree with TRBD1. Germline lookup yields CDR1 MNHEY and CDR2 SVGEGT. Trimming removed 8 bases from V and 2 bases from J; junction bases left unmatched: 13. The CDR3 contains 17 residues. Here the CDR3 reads CASDTGTGNWGNQPQHF. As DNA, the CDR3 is TGTGCCAGCGACACCGGGACAGGGAATTGGGGCAATCAGCCCCAGCATTTT.

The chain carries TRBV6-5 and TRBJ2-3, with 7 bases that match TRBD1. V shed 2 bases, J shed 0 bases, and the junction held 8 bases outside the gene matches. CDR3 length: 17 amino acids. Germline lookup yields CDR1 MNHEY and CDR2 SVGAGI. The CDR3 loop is CASSYQTTGDSTDTQYF. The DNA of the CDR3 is TGTGCCAGCAGTTACCAAACAACAGGGGACAGCACAGATACGCAGTATTTT.

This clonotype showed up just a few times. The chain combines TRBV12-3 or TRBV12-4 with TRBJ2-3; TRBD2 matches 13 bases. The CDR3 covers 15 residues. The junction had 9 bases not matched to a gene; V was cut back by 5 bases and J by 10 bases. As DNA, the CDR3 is TGTGCCAGCAGTCGGGGACTAGCGGGAAGTTCCCCGCAGTATTTT. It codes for CASSRGLAGSSPQYF.

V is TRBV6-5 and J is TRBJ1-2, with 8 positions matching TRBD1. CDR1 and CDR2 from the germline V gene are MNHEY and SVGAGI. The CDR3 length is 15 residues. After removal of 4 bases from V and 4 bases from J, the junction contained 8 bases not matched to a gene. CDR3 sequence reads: CASSWGTGSSYGYTF. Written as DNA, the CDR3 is TGTGCCAGCAGTTGGGGGACAGGAAGCTCCTATGGCTACACCTTC.

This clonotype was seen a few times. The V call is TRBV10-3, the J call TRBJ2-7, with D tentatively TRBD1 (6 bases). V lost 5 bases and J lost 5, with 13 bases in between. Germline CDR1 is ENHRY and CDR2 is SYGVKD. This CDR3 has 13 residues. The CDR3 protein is CAISSYRQDEQYF. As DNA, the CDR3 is TGTGCCATCAGTTCATATAGACAGGACGAGCAGTACTTC.

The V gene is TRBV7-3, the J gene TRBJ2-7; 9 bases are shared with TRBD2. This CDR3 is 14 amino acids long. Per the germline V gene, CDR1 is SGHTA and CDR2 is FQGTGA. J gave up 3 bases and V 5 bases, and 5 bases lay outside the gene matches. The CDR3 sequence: CASSHNSGSYEQYF. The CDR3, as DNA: TGTGCCAGCAGCCATAATAGCGGGAGCTACGAGCAGTACTTC.